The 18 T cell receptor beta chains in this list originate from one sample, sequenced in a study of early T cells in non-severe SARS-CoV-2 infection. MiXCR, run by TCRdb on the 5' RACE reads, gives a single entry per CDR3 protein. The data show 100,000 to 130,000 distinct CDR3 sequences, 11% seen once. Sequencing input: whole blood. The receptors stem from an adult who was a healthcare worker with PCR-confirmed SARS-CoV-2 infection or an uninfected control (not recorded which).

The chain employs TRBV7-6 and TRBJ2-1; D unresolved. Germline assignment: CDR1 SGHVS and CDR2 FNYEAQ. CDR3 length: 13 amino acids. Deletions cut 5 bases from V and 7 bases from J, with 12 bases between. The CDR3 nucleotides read TGTGCCAGCAGCCCCTTCGAAGGAAATGAGCAGTTCTTC. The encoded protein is CASSPFEGNEQFF.

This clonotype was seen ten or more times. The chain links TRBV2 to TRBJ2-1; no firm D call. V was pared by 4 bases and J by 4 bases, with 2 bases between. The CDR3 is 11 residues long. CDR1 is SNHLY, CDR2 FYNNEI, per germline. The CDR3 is CASSVYNEQFF. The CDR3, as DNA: TGTGCCAGCAGTGTGTACAATGAGCAGTTCTTC. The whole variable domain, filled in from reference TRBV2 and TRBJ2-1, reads EPEVTQTPSHQVTQMGQEVILRCVPISNHLYFYWYRQILGQKVEFLVSFYNNEISEKSEIFDDQFSVERPDGSNFTLKIRSTKLEDSAMYFCASSVYNEQFFGPGTRLTVL.

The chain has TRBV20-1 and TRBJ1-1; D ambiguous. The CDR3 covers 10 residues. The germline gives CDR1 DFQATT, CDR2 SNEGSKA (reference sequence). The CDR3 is CRPNGGIAFF. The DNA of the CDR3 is TGCAGGCCTAATGGAGGGATAGCTTTCTTT.

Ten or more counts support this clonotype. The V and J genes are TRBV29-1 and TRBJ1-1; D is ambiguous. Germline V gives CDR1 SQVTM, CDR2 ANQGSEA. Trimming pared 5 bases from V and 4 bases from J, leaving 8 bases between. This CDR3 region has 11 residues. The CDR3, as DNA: TGCAGCGTTACGGTCGGCACTGAAGCTTTCTTT. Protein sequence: CSVTVGTEAFF.

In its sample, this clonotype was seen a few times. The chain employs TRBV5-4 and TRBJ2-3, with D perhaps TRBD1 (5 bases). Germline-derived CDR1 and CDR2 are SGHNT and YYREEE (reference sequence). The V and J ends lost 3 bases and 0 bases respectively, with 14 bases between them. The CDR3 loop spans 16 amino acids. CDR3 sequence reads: CASSSSGISSTDTQYF. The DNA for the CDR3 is TGTGCCAGCAGCTCGTCAGGGATTTCTAGCACAGATACGCAGTATTTT.

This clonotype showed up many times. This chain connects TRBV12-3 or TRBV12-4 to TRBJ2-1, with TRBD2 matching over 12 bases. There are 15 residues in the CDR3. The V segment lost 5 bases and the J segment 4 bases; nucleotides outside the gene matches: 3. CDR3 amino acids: CASSLTSGGYNEQFF. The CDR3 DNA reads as TGTGCCAGCAGTCTCACTAGCGGGGGGTACAATGAGCAGTTCTTC.

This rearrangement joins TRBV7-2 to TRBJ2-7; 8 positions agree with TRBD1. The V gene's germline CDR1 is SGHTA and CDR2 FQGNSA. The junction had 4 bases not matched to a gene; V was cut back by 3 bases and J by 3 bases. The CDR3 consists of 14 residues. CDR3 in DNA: TGTGCCAGCAGCTTGACAGGGGAAGTCTACGAGCAGTACTTC. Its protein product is CASSLTGEVYEQYF.

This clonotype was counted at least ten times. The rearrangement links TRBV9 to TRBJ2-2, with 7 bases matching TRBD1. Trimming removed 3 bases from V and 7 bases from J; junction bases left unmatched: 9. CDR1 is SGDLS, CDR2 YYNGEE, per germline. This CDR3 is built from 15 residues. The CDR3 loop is CASSGPRDRLGELFF. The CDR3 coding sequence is TGTGCCAGCAGCGGGCCCCGGGACAGACTCGGGGAGCTGTTTTTT.

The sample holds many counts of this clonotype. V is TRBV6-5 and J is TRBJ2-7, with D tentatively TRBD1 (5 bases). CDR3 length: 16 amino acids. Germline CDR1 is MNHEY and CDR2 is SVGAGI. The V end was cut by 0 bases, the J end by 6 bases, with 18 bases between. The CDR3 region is CASSYSIDSLVTEQYF. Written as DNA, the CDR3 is TGTGCCAGCAGTTACTCGATTGACAGTCTGGTGACCGAGCAGTACTTC.

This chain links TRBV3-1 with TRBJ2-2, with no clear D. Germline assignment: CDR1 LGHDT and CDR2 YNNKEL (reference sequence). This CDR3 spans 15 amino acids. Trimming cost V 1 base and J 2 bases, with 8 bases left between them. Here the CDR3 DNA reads TGTGCCAGCAGCCAAGCCAGAATAAACACCGGGGAGCTGTTTTTT. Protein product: CASSQARINTGELFF.

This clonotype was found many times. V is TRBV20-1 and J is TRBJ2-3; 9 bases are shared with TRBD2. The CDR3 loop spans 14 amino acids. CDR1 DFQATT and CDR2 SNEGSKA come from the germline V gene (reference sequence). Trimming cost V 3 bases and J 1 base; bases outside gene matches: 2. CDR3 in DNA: TGCAGTGCTAGGCGGGAGGGCGGCACAGATACGCAGTATTTT. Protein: CSARREGGTDTQYF.

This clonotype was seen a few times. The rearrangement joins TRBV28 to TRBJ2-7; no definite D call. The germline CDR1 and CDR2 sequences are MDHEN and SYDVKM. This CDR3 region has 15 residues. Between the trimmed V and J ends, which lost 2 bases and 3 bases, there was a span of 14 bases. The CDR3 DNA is TGTGCCAGCAGTTTACCGGAGCGAAGCTTCTACGAGCAGTACTTC. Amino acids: CASSLPERSFYEQYF.

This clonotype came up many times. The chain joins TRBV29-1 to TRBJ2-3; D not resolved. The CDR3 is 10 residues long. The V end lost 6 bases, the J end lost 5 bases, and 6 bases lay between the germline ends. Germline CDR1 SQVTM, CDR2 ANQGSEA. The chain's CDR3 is CSVPGDTQYF. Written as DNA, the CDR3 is TGCAGCGTCCCTGGAGATACGCAGTATTTT.

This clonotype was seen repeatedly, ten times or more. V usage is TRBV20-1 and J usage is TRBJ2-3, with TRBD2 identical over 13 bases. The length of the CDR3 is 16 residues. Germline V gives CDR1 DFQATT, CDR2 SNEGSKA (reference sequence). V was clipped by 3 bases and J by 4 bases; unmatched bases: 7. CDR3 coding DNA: TGCAGTGCTAGCGGACTAGCGGGAGCAATGGCAGATACGCAGTATTTT. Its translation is CSASGLAGAMADTQYF.

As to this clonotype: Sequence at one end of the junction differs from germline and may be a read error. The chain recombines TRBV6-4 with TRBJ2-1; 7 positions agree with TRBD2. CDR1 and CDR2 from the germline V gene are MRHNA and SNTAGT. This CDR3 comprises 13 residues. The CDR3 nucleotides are TGTGCCAGCAGTGACGGGGACTACCATGAGCAGTTCTTC. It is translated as CASSDGDYHEQFF.

The CDR3 sequence: CASSLDWRRGSYEQYF. The CDR3, as DNA: TGTGCCAGCAGCTTAGATTGGCGGAGGGGTTCCTACGAGCAGTACTTC. The gene calls are TRBV7-2 and TRBJ2-7, with D maybe TRBD2 (6 bases). CDR3 length: 16 residues. V dropped 1 base and J dropped 1 base, with 14 bases sitting between them. Per the germline V gene, CDR1 is SGHTA and CDR2 is FQGNSA.

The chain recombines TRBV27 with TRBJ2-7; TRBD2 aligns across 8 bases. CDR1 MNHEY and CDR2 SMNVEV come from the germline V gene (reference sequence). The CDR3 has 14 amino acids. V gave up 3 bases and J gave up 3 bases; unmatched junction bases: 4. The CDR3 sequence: CASSFTGTSYEQYF. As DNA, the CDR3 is TGTGCCAGCAGTTTCACCGGGACTAGCTACGAGCAGTACTTC.

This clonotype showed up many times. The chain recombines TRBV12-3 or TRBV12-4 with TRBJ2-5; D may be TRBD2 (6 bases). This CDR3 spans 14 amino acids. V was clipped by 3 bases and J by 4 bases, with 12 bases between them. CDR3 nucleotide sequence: TGTGCCAGCAGTTTTGGGGCGGGACGAGAGACCCAGTACTTC. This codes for CASSFGAGRETQYF.